This is a list of T cell receptor beta chains from one sample in a study of immune characterization of retroperitoneal liposarcoma. TCRdb analysed the PCR reads with MiXCR anew, one entry per CDR3 protein. The sample includes approximately 9,000 distinct CDR3 sequences, about a quarter of them seen just once. Source material: tumor tissue. The receptors were gathered from a male donor with retroperitoneal liposarcoma. The CDR3 runs from the conserved cysteine through the conserved F or W. The D gene is left open where the match is weak. Expanded clones are given a class, and other clones once, few, many or no size at all.

>TRBD1|once|TRBJ1-1|TRBV14
CASSHRQGEGTEAFF
TGTGCCAGCAGCCACCGACAGGGCGAGGGCACTGAAGCTTTCTTT
>TRBD1|large|TRBJ2-4|TRBV27
CASSIQGAGNIQYF
TGTGCCAGCAGTATACAGGGGGCGGGAAACATTCAGTACTTC
>NA|few|TRBJ1-1|TRBV7-3
CASSYSLNTEAFF
TGTGCCAGCAGCTACAGCCTGAACACTGAAGCTTTCTTT
>NA|many|TRBJ1-2|TRBV7-2
CASSLARAAHYGYTF
TGTGCCAGCAGCTTAGCGCGGGCAGCCCACTATGGCTACACCTTC
>NA|few|TRBJ1-1|TRBV6-5
CASSYSMGAPGRWTEAFF
TGTGCCAGCAGTTACTCGATGGGGGCCCCTGGACGATGGACTGAAGCTTTCTTT
>NA|few|TRBJ1-2|TRBV12-3/TRBV12-4
CASSPTPGSGSRDQNYGYTF
TGTGCCAGCAGTCCCACCCCGGGGTCAGGGAGCCGCGATCAAAACTATGGCTACACCTTC
>TRBD2|few|TRBJ2-4|TRBV7-6
CASSLIGAVGLAGESSYNEQYF
TGTGCCAGCAGCCTCATAGGGGCCGTAGGACTAGCGGGAGAGAGCTCCTACAATGAGCAGTACTTC
>NA|NA|TRBJ1-4|TRBV6-1
CASSRKDSSNEKLFF
TGTGCCAGCTCGAGAAAAGACAGCTCCAATGAAAAACTGTTTTTT
>TRBD1|NA|TRBJ2-1|TRBV10-1
CASSEWDRGANEQFF
TGCGCCAGCAGTGAGTGGGACAGGGGGGCCAATGAGCAGTTCTTC
>TRBD2|many|TRBJ2-1|TRBV27
CASTQTGLAGKSYEQFF
TGTGCCAGCACCCAAACTGGACTAGCGGGGAAAAGTTACGAGCAGTTCTTC
>NA|NA|TRBJ2-1|TRBV12-3/TRBV12-4
CASSLAGSLTYNEQFF
TGTGCCAGCAGTTTAGCCGGCAGTTTAACCTACAATGAGCAGTTCTTC
>NA|many|TRBJ2-7|TRBV11-3
CAIRGGGDEQYF
TGTGCCATCCGCGGAGGGGGGGACGAGCAGTACTTC
>NA|NA|TRBJ2-2|TRBV12-3/TRBV12-4
CASTPTGNTGELFF
TGTGCCAGTACGCCCACAGGGAACACCGGGGAGCTGTTTTTT
>NA|many|TRBJ1-1|TRBV12-3/TRBV12-4
CASSPKGWVGGTEAFF
TGTGCCAGCAGTCCCAAGGGGTGGGTGGGCGGCACTGAAGCTTTCTTT
>NA|NA|TRBJ2-1|TRBV25-1
CASSTTGEPSYEQFF
TGTGCCAGCAGTACAACAGGAGAACCATCCTACGAGCAGTTCTTC
>NA|few|TRBJ2-2|TRBV11-2
CASSTGNTGELFF
TGTGCCAGCAGTACAGGGAACACCGGGGAGCTGTTTTTT
>TRBD1|few|TRBJ2-1|TRBV6-1
CASKTRDRIYNEQFF
TGTGCCAGCAAGACCCGGGACAGGATTTACAATGAGCAGTTCTTC
>NA|NA|TRBJ2-2|TRBV11-3
CASSLDRQTGELFF
TGTGCCAGCAGCTTAGATCGGCAGACCGGGGAGCTGTTTTTT
>NA|once|TRBJ2-1|TRBV7-2
CASSIGGSGVSREQFF
TGTGCCAGCAGCATAGGCGGTTCCGGGGTAAGTCGCGAGCAGTTCTTC
>NA|NA|TRBJ2-4|TRBV7-6
CASNPARTEQYF
TGTGCCAGCAACCCGGCGAGGACTGAGCAGTACTTC
>TRBD2|medium-sized|TRBJ2-7|TRBV7-2
CASSLGTSTYNEQYF
TGTGCCAGCAGCTTAGGGACTAGCACCTACAATGAGCAGTACTTC
>NA|medium-sized|TRBJ2-1|TRBV27
CASSVRGKEYEQFF
TGTGCCAGCAGTGTACGGGGGAAGGAGTACGAGCAGTTCTTC
>NA|many|TRBJ2-7|TRBV6-1
CASSDEAHYEQYF
TGTGCCAGCAGTGATGAGGCGCACTACGAGCAGTACTTC
>TRBD2|few|TRBJ2-1|TRBV7-2
CASSLARLAGGGETQFF
TGTGCCAGCAGCTTAGCGCGACTAGCGGGGGGTGGGGAGACCCAGTTCTTC
>NA|medium-sized|TRBJ2-4|TRBV6-1
CASKNGIFSQYF
TGTGCCAGCAAGAACGGAATCTTTTCTCAGTACTTC
>NA|NA|TRBJ2-1|TRBV11-1
CASSLVIGHYEQFF
TGTGCCAGCAGCTTGGTGATAGGGCATTACGAGCAGTTCTTC
>NA|NA|TRBJ1-5|TRBV4-3
CASSQRTGRGQPQHF
TGCGCCAGCAGCCAAAGAACAGGCCGGGGCCAGCCCCAGCATTTT
>NA|NA|TRBJ2-7|TRBV6-1
CASGKFYEQYF
TGTGCCAGCGGCAAGTTTTACGAGCAGTACTTC
>TRBD2|NA|TRBJ2-7|TRBV11-3
CASSLDGTSGSYEQYF
TGTGCCAGCAGCTTAGATGGGACTAGCGGCTCCTACGAGCAGTACTTC
>TRBD2|few|TRBJ2-7|TRBV6-1
CASSPAAGGFSSYNEQYF
TGTGCCAGCAGTCCCGCAGCGGGGGGCTTTAGCTCCTACAATGAGCAGTACTTC
>NA|NA|TRBJ2-1|TRBV6-6
CASSPTSTVYNEQFF
TGTGCCAGCAGTCCAACCTCGACAGTATACAATGAGCAGTTCTTC
>TRBD2|NA|TRBJ2-1|TRBV6-1
CASNLAGAGDEQFF
TGTGCCAGCAACTTAGCGGGAGCTGGCGATGAGCAGTTCTTC
>TRBD2|many|TRBJ2-3|TRBV7-6
CASSNGRFIAGRRTDTQYF
TGTGCCAGCAGCAACGGAAGGTTTATAGCGGGAAGACGCACAGATACGCAGTATTTT
>TRBD1|few|TRBJ1-1|TRBV11-2
CASSSGTGIRAFF
TGTGCCAGCAGCTCCGGGACAGGGATACGAGCTTTCTTT
>NA|many|TRBJ2-4|TRBV12-3/TRBV12-4
CASSLGAAKNIQYF
TGTGCCAGCAGTTTGGGGGCCGCCAAAAACATTCAGTACTTC
>NA|many|TRBJ2-1|TRBV7-8
CASSLALGSYNEQFF
TGTGCCAGCAGCTTAGCGTTGGGAAGCTACAATGAGCAGTTCTTC
>TRBD2|once|TRBJ2-7|TRBV7-6
CASSLGSRTSGSNEQYF
TGTGCCAGCAGCTTAGGGTCAAGGACTAGCGGGAGTAATGAGCAGTACTTC
>NA|medium-sized|TRBJ2-7|TRBV7-6
CASSTKPNYEQYF
TGTGCCAGCAGCACAAAACCAAACTACGAGCAGTACTTC
>TRBD2|NA|TRBJ2-7|TRBV12-3/TRBV12-4
CASSLGTSESGEQYF
TGTGCCAGCAGTCTCGGAACTAGCGAGAGCGGTGAGCAGTACTTC
>TRBD2|medium-sized|TRBJ2-3|TRBV6-1
CASSLSGGASDTQYF
TGTGCCAGCAGTCTTAGCGGGGGGGCATCAGATACGCAGTATTTT
>NA|once|TRBJ2-3|TRBV6-4
CASSETAASTDTQYF
TGTGCCAGCAGTGAAACCGCGGCTAGCACAGATACGCAGTATTTT
>TRBD2|medium-sized|TRBJ2-1|TRBV7-7
CASSLDASGRANEQFF
TGTGCTAGCAGCTTAGATGCTAGCGGGAGGGCGAATGAGCAGTTCTTC
>TRBD2|many|TRBJ2-3|TRBV12-3/TRBV12-4
CASSPLAGGRPDTQYF
TGTGCCAGCAGCCCACTAGCGGGGGGGCGGCCAGATACGCAGTATTTT
>NA|NA|TRBJ2-1|TRBV19
CASSPRHPTGEQFF
TGTGCCAGTAGTCCCAGACACCCAACGGGTGAGCAGTTCTTC
>TRBD2|once|TRBJ2-1|TRBV27
CASSFRAGEETQFF
TGTGCCAGCAGTTTCCGAGCGGGGGAAGAGACCCAGTTCTTC
>NA|few|TRBJ2-5|TRBV12-3/TRBV12-4
CASSKLSGTGGQETQYF
TGTGCCAGCAGCAAACTTTCCGGGACTGGGGGGCAAGAGACCCAGTACTTC
>NA|many|TRBJ2-1|TRBV6-1
CASSDMDPEQFF
TGTGCCAGCAGTGACATGGATCCCGAGCAGTTCTTC
>NA|medium-sized|TRBJ2-1|TRBV12-3/TRBV12-4
CASTLSGLETQFF
TGTGCCAGCACCCTGAGCGGATTGGAGACCCAGTTCTTC
>TRBD2|NA|TRBJ2-5|TRBV6-5
CASSEGSGRGVTQYF
TGTGCCAGCAGTGAAGGAAGCGGGAGGGGGGTGACCCAGTACTTC
>NA|few|TRBJ2-7|TRBV11-2
CASSLAFGGTYEQYF
TGTGCCAGCAGCTTAGCTTTTGGGGGAACCTACGAGCAGTACTTC